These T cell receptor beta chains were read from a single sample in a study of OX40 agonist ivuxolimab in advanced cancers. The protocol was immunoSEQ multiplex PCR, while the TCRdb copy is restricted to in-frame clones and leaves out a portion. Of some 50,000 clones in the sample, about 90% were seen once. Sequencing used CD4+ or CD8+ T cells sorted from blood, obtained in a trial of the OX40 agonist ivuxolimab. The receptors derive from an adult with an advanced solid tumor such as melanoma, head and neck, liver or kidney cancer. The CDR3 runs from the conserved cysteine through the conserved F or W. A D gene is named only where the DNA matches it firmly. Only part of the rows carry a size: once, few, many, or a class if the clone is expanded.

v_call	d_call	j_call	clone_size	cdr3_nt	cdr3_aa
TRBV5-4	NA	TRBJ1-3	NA	TGTGCCAGCAGCCCCACTCGGTCTTCAGGAAACACCATATATTTT	CASSPTRSSGNTIYF
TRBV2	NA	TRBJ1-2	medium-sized	TGTGCCAGCAGTGAACAGGAGACCTATGGCTACACCTTC	CASSEQETYGYTF
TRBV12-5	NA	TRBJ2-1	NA	TGTGCTAGTGGTTTGGGCCAAATCAATGAGCAGTTCTTC	CASGLGQINEQFF
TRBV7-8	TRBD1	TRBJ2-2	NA	TGTGCCAGCAGCCCAGGGGGCACCGGGGAGCTGTTTTTT	CASSPGGTGELFF
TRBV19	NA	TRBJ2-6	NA	TGTGCCAGTAAGGTAGGGGATTCCTCTGGGGCCAACGTCCTGACTTTC	CASKVGDSSGANVLTF
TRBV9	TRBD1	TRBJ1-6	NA	TGTGCCAGCAGCGTAGACCAGGGGGCAGGATCACCCCTCCACTTT	CASSVDQGAGSPLHF
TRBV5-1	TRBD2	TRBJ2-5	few	TGCGCCAGCAGCTTGTTGCCTAGCGGGAGGGGAGAGACCCAGTACTTC	CASSLLPSGRGETQYF
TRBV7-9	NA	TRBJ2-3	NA	TGTGCCAGCAGCTTAAGGGCGGCCTTGAGCACAGATACGCAGTATTTT	CASSLRAALSTDTQYF
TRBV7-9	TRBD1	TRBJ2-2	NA	TGTGCCAGCAGCTTGGGACAGGGGGTTGCCGGGGAGCTGTTTTTT	CASSLGQGVAGELFF
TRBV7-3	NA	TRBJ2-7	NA	TGTGCCAGCAGCCCCACCGGGGACTACGAGCAGTACTTC	CASSPTGDYEQYF
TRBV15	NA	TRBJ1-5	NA	TGTGCCACCAGCAGAGTGTCGGGTCAGCCCCAGCATTTT	CATSRVSGQPQHF
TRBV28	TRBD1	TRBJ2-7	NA	TGTGCCAGCAACACCCTGGGGGGCAGGGGGCCCTACGAGCAGTACTTC	CASNTLGGRGPYEQYF
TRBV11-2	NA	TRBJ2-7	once	TGTGCCAGCAGCTTATCGGGAACCAGGGAGCAGTACTTC	CASSLSGTREQYF
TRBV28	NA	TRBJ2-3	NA	TGTGCCAGCAGTTTAGGAGGGGGGGGGAATACGCAGTATTTT	CASSLGGGGNTQYF
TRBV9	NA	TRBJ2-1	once	TGTGCCAGCAGCGCCTCATATGAGCAGTTCTTC	CASSASYEQFF
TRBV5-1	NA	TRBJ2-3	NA	TGCGCCAGCAGCTTGGACGCAGGGAGCACAGATACGCAGTATTTT	CASSLDAGSTDTQYF
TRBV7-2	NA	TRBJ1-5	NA	TGTGCCAGCAGCTTGGCGGGTCATCAGCCCCAGCATTTT	CASSLAGHQPQHF
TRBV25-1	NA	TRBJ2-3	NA	TGTGCCAGCAGTGAGTGGCTAGCAGATAGCACAGATACGCAGTATTTT	CASSEWLADSTDTQYF
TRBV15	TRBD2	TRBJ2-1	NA	TGTGCCACCAGCAGAGTGGTGGTAGCGGGCTCCTACAATGAGCAGTTCTTC	CATSRVVVAGSYNEQFF
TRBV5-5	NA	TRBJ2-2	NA	TGTGCCAGCAGCTCCGGCGCGAACACCGGGGAGCTGTTTTTT	CASSSGANTGELFF
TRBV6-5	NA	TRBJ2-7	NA	TGTGCCAGCAGTTACTCCGGTCAGTCCGGATGGGAGCAGTACTTC	CASSYSGQSGWEQYF
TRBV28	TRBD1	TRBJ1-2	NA	TGTGCCAGCAGCCTCCGACAGGGCGGCTACACCTTC	CASSLRQGGYTF
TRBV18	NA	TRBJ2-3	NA	TGTGCCAGCTCACCCTACTCCGGCGGAGGGTCAGATACGCAGTATTTT	CASSPYSGGGSDTQYF
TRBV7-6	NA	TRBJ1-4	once	TGTGCCAGCAGCTTAGAACGAACAGGAGGACTGTTTTTT	CASSLERTGGLFF
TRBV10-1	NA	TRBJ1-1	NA	TGCGCCAGCAGTGATTACGACACTGAAGCTTTCTTT	CASSDYDTEAFF
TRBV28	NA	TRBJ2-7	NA	TGTGCCAGCAGTTTTCGAGGACAGACGGGCAGCGAGCAGTACTTC	CASSFRGQTGSEQYF
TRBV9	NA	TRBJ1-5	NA	TGTGCCAGCAGCGTAGGAGGGTCCAATCAGCCCCAGCATTTT	CASSVGGSNQPQHF
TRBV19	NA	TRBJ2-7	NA	TGTGCCAGTAGTATATACAACTCCTACGAGCAGTACTTC	CASSIYNSYEQYF
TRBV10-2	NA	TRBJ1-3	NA	TGCGCCAGCACGTGGGACTCTGGAAACACCATATATTTT	CASTWDSGNTIYF
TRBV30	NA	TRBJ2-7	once	TGTGCCTGGAGTGTAGATAGCGGTGCCTACGAGCAGTACTTC	CAWSVDSGAYEQYF
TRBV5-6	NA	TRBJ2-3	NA	TGTGCCAGCAGCTTGGTGGGTACGCAGTATTTT	CASSLVGTQYF
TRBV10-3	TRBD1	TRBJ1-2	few	TGTGCCATCAGGACCACGCCGGGACAGGGGGCAAGTAGCTATGGCTACACCTTC	CAIRTTPGQGASSYGYTF
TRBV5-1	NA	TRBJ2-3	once	TGCGCCAGCAGCTTGGTCCCGGTGGTGGATACGCAGTATTTT	CASSLVPVVDTQYF
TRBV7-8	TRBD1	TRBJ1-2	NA	TGTGCCAGCAGCACAGACAGGGGGCTTGGAGGCTACACCTTC	CASSTDRGLGGYTF
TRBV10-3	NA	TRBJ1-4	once	TGTGCCATCAGCGGCGGTGCTAATGAAAAACTGTTTTTT	CAISGGANEKLFF
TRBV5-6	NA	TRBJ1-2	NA	TGTGCCAGCAGCTTGTATCAGGCTGCATATGGCTACACCTTC	CASSLYQAAYGYTF
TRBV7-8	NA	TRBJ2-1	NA	TGTGCCAGCAGCCGGCTCGAGGCTAGCTCCTACAATGAGCAGTTCTTC	CASSRLEASSYNEQFF
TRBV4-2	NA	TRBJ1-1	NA	TGTGCCAGCAGCCAAGATCTTAGACCACTGGGAGCTTTCTTT	CASSQDLRPLGAFF
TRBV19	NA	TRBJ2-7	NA	TGTGCCAGTAGTCCCGGGACCGGAACCTACGAGCAGTACTTC	CASSPGTGTYEQYF
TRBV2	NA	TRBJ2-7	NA	TGTGCCAGCAGTGTAGGGGTAAGGGGCTCCTACGAGCAGTACTTC	CASSVGVRGSYEQYF
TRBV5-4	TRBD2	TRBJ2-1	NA	TGTGCCAGCAGCTTGGTAGCGGGAGGGGTTAATGAGCAGTTCTTC	CASSLVAGGVNEQFF
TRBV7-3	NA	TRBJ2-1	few	TGTGCCAGCAGCCGTCGGGACACCCTAGGGCAGTTCTTC	CASSRRDTLGQFF
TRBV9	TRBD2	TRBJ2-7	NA	TGTGCCAGCAGCGTAGGCCGGGAGGGCCGCGAGCAGTACTTC	CASSVGREGREQYF
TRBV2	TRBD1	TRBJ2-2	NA	TGTGCCAGCAGACAGGGGGAGCGGGACACCGGGGAGCTGTTTTTT	CASRQGERDTGELFF
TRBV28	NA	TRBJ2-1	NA	TGTGCCAGCAGAACCAGCCCAGCTCGCAATGAGCAGTTCTTC	CASRTSPARNEQFF
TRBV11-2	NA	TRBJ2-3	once	TGTGCCAGCAGCTTAAGACTCCCGGGCGTCACAGATACGCAGTATTTT	CASSLRLPGVTDTQYF
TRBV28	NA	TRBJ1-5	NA	TGTGCCAGCAGTTTTACCCCACCAAGAGAAAATCAGCCCCAGCATTTT	CASSFTPPRENQPQHF
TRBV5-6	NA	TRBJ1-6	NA	TGTGCCAGCAGCTTCCGACAGAGCTCCTATAATTCACCCCTCCACTTT	CASSFRQSSYNSPLHF
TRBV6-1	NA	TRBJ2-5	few	TGTGCCAGCAGTGAAGGTGAGGGATGGGAGACCCAGTACTTC	CASSEGEGWETQYF
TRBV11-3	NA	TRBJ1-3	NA	TGTGCCAGCAGCTCTGGTGGGGTCGCTGGAAACACCATATATTTT	CASSSGGVAGNTIYF